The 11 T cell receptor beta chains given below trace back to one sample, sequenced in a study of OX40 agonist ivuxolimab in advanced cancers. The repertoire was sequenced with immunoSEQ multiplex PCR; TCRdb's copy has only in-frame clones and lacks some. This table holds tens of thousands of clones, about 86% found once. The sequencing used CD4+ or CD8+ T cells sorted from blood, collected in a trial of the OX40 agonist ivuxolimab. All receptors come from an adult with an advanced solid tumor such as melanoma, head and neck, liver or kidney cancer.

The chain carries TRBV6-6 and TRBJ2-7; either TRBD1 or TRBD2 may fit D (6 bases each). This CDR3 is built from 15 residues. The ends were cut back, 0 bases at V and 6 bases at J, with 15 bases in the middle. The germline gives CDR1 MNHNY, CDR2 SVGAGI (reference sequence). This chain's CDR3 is CASSYSMAGEAEQYF. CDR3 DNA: TGTGCCAGCAGTTACTCGATGGCAGGGGAGGCCGAGCAGTACTTC.

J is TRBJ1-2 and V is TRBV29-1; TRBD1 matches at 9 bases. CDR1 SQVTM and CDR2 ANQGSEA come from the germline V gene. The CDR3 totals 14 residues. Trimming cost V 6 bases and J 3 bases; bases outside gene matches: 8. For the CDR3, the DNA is TGCAGCGTACAGGGGGCGGGTAACCACTATGGCTACACCTTC. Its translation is CSVQGAGNHYGYTF.

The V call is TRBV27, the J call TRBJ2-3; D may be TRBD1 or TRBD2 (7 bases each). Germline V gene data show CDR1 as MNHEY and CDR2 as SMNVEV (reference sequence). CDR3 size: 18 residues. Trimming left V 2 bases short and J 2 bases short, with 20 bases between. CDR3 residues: CASSLSVGRGGFTDTQYF. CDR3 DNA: TGTGCCAGCAGTTTAAGTGTTGGCAGGGGGGGGTTCACAGATACGCAGTATTTT.

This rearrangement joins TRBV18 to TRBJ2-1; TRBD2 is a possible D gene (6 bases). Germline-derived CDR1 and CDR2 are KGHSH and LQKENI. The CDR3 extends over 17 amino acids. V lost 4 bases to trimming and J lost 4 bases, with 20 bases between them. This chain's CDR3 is CASSLGGETHLYNEQFF. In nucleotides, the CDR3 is TGTGCCAGCTCACTCGGGGGTGAGACCCACCTTTACAATGAGCAGTTCTTC.

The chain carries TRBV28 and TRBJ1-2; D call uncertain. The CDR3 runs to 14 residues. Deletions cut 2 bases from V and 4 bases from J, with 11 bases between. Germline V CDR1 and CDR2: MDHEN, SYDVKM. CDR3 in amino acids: CASSLARGFYGYTF. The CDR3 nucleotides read TGTGCCAGCAGTTTAGCGCGCGGTTTCTATGGCTACACCTTC.

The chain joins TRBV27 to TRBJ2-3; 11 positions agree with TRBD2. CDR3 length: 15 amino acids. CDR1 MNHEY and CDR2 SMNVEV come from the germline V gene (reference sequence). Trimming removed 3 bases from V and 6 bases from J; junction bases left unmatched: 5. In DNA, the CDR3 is TGTGCCAGCAGTTTTTTAGCGGGAGGGCCTGATACGCAGTATTTT. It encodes CASSFLAGGPDTQYF.

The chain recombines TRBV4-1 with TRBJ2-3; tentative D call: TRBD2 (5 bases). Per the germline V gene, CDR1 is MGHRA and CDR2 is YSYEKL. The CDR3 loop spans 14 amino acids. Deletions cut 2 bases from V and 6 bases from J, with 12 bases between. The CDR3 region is CASSQITSLDTQYF. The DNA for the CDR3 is TGCGCCAGCAGCCAAATAACTAGTTTGGATACGCAGTATTTT.

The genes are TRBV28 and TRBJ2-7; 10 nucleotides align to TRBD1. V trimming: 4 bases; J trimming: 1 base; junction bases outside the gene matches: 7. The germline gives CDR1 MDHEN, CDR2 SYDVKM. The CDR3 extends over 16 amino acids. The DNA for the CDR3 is TGTGCCAGCAGTTCCCCGACAGGGGGCCTTTCCTACGAGCAGTACTTC. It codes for CASSSPTGGLSYEQYF.

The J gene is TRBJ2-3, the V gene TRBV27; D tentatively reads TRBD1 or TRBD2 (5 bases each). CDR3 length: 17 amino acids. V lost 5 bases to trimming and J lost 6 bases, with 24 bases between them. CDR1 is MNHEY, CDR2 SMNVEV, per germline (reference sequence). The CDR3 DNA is TGTGCCAGCAGTCCCAGTCCCGGGACCAAATGGGGCGATACGCAGTATTTT. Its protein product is CASSPSPGTKWGDTQYF.

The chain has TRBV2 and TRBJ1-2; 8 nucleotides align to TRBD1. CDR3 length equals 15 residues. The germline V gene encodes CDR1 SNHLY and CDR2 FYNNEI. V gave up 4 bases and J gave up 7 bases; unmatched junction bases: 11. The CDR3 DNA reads TGTGCCAGCAGTGGCTGGGCAGGGGGCGAAGGTGGCTACACCTTC. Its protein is CASSGWAGGEGGYTF.

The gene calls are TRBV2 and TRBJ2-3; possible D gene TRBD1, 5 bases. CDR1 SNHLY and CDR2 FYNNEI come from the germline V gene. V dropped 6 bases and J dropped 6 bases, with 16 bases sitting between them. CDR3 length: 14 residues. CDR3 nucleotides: TGTGCCAGCAGCTTGGGGCCCCCTGCGGATACGCAGTATTTT. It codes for CASSLGPPADTQYF.